This T cell receptor (beta chain) was sequenced during a study of cytomegalovirus exposure and HLA in healthy donors. With 60 Vbeta and 13 Jbeta primers, the PCR was carried out. This table comes from immunoSEQ multiplex PCR, and its TCRdb copy is limited to in-frame clones, with some not included. The data hold around 170,000 clones, with around three quarters observed a single time. General study findings and limits: Earlier analysis found most TCR beta V segments productive about 87% or about 30% of the time. In a later analysis, at a false discovery rate of 0.05, approximately 16,000 TCR beta sequences were associated with HLA alleles.

Points on this clone: The antigen is undetermined.

The CDR3 is made up of 11 amino acids. V was shortened by 4 bases and J by 5 bases, with 5 bases between the two germline ends. Germline assignment: CDR1 MGHDK and CDR2 SYGVNS. The chain recombines TRBV25-1 with TRBJ1-2, with unresolved D. What was sequenced was PBMCs. The TCR was taken from a woman between 40 and 50 years old in good health and CMV-seronegative. CDR3 nucleotide sequence: TGTGCCAGCAGTGCGGTTTATGGCTACACCTTC. This translates into CASSAVYGYTF.